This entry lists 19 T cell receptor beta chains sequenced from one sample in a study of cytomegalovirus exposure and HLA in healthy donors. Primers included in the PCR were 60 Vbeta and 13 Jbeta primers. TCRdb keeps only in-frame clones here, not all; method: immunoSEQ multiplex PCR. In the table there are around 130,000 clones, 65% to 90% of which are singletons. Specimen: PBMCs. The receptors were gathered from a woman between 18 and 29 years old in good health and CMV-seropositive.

In DNA, the CDR3 is TGTGCCAGCAGTGAAGACAGTTTAGGCTATGGCTACACCTTC. As protein: CASSEDSLGYGYTF. The rearrangement joins TRBV2 to TRBJ1-2; D unresolved. The CDR3 is made up of 14 amino acids. The V and J ends lost 1 base and 4 bases respectively, with 10 bases between them. Germline values: CDR1 SNHLY, CDR2 FYNNEI.

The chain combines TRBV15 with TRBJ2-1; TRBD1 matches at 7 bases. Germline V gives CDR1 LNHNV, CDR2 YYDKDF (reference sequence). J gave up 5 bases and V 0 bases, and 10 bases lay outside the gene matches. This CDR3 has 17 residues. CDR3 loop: CATSRDVPGQSNNEQFF. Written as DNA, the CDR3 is TGTGCCACCAGCAGAGATGTACCGGGACAGAGCAACAATGAGCAGTTCTTC.

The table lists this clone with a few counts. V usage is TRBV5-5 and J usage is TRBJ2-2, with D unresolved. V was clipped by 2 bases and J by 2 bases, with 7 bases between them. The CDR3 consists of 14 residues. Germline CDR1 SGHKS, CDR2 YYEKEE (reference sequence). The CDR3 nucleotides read TGTGCCAGCAGCTTCGGTTTAAACACCGGGGAGCTGTTTTTT. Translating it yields CASSFGLNTGELFF.

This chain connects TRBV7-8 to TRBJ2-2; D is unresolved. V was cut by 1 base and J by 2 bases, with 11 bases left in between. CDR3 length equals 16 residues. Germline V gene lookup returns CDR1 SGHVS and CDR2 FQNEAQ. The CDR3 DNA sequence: TGTGCCAGCAGCTTAGTGCTGCCAGTCAACACCGGGGAGCTGTTTTTT. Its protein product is CASSLVLPVNTGELFF.

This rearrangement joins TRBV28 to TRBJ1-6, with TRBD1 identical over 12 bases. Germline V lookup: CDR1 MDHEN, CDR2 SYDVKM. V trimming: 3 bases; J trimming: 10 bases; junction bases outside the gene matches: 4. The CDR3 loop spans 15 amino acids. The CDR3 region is CASSFRDRGHSPLHF. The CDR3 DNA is TGTGCCAGCAGTTTTCGGGACAGGGGGCACTCACCCCTCCACTTT.

The CDR3 nucleotides are TGTGCCAGCAGCGCAACCGGGACAGGGGGCATGAACACTGAAGCTTTCTTT. Translation: CASSATGTGGMNTEAFF. The chain links TRBV9 to TRBJ1-1, with 12 bases matching TRBD1. Germline CDR1 and CDR2: SGDLS and YYNGEE. This CDR3 comprises 17 residues. V lost 3 bases to trimming and J lost 0 bases; unmatched junction nucleotides: 6.

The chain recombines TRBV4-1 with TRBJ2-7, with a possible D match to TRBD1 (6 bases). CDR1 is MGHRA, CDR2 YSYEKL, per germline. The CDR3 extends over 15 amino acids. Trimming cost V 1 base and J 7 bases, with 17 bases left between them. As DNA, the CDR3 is TGCGCCAGCAGCCAAGGAGAGCTGGGGGCAGATGAGCAGTACTTC. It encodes CASSQGELGADEQYF.

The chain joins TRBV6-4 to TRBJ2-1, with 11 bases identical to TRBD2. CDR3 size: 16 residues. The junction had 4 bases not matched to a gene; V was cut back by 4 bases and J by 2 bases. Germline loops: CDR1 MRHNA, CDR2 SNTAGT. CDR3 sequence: CASSVLAGAPYNEQFF. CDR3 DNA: TGTGCCAGCAGTGTACTAGCGGGGGCGCCCTACAATGAGCAGTTCTTC.

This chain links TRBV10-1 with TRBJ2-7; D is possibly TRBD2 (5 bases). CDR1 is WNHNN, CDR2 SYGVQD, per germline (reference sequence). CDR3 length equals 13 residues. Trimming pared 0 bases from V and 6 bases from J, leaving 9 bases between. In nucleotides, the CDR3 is TGCGCCAGCAGTGAGTCTTGGGAGAGCGAGCAGTACTTC. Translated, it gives CASSESWESEQYF.

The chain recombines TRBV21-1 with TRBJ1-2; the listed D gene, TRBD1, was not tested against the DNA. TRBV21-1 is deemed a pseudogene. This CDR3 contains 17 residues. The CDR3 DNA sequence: TGTGCCAGCAGCAAAAAGTGGGTGGATCAGGGTAGATATGGCTACACCTTC. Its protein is CASSKKWVDQGRYGYTF.

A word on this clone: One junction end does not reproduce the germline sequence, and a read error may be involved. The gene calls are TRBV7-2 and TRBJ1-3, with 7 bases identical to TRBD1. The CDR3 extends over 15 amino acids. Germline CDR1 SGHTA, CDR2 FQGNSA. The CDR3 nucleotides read TGTGCCAGCAGCCTAGCGACAGGGAAAGGAAACACCATATATTTT. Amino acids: CASSLATGKGNTIYF.

The CDR3 spells CSGTSGPGEQFF. CDR3 nucleotides: TGCAGCGGGACTAGCGGGCCCGGTGAGCAGTTCTTC. This sequence joins TRBV29-1 and TRBJ2-1, with 11 bases matching TRBD2. The germline CDR1 and CDR2 sequences are SQVTM and ANQGSEA. There are 12 residues in the CDR3. V dropped 7 bases and J dropped 9; count of bases not matched to a gene: 5.

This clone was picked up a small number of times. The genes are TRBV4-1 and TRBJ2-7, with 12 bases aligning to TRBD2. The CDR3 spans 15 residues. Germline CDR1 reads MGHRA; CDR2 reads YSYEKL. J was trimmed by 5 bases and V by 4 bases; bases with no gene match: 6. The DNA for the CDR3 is TGCGCCAGCAGCCGTCTACTAGCGGGGGGCCACGAGCAGTACTTC. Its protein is CASSRLLAGGHEQYF.

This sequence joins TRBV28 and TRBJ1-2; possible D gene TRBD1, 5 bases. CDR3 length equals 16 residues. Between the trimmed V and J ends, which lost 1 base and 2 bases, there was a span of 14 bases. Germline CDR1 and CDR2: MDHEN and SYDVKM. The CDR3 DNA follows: TGTGCCAGCAGTTTATTAATTGCCAAGGGGAACTATGGCTACACCTTC. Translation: CASSLLIAKGNYGYTF.

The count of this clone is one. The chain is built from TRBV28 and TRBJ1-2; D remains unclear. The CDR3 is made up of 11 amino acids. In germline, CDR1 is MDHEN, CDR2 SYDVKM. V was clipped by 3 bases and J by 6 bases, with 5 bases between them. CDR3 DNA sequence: TGTGCCAGCAGTTTGGCGGATGGCTACACCTTC. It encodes CASSLADGYTF.

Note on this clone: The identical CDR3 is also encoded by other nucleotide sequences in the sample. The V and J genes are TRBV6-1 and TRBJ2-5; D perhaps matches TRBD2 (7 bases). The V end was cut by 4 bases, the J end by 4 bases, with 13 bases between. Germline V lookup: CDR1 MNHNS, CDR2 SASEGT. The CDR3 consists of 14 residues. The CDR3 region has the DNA TGTGCCAGCAGTGGTAGTGGGGGGGCAGAGACCCAGTACTTC. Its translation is CASSGSGGAETQYF.

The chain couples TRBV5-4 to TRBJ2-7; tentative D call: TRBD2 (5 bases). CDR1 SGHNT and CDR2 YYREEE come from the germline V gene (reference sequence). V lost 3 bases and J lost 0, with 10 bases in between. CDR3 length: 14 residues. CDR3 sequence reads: CASSSGRGSYEQYF. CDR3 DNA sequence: TGTGCCAGCAGCTCGGGTCGGGGCTCCTACGAGCAGTACTTC.

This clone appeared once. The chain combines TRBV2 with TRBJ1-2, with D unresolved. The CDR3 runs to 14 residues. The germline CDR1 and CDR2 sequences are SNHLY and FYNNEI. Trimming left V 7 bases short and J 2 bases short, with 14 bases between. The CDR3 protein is CASTPPWENYGYTF. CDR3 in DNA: TGTGCCAGCACCCCACCATGGGAGAACTATGGCTACACCTTC.

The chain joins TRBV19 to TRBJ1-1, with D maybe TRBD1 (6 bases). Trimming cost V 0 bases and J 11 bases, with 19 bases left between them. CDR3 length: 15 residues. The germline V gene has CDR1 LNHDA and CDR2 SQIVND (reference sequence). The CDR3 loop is CASSIDPAGGPRAFF. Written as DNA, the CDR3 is TGTGCCAGTAGTATAGACCCGGCGGGGGGGCCGAGGGCTTTCTTT.